Following are 7 T cell receptor beta chains from one sample sequenced in a study of T cell repertoires in cytomegalovirus infection. These receptors lack a known antigen. One entry per CDR3 protein, called by TCRdb with MiXCR from the reads. The sample consists of approximately 390,000 distinct CDR3 sequences, about 35% of them appearing once. Sequencing used cultured PBMCs, obtained from culture after CMV antigen stimulation. The receptors come from a human donor in good health (CMV status not recorded). Some clones in this sample may be carry-over from other donors' samples.

This clonotype was seen a few times. The chain combines TRBV4-1 with TRBJ2-7; 9 nucleotides agree with TRBD1. CDR1 is MGHRA, CDR2 YSYEKL, per germline. This CDR3 contains 14 residues. J lost 3 bases, V lost 3 bases, and 3 bases had no gene match. Here the CDR3 reads CASSQPGQGYEQYF. The CDR3 DNA sequence: TGCGCCAGCAGCCAGCCGGGACAGGGCTACGAGCAGTACTTC.

This clonotype was counted a few times. The rearrangement joins TRBV5-1 to TRBJ1-1, with 9 nucleotides matching TRBD1. The V and J ends lost 4 bases and 6 bases, in that order; junction bases with no gene match: 10. Germline V gene lookup returns CDR1 SGHRS and CDR2 YFSETQ. The CDR3 loop spans 15 amino acids. DNA of the CDR3: TGCGCCAGCAGCCTCACCGGGACAGGGTCCCCTGAAGCTTTCTTT. Translated: CASSLTGTGSPEAFF.

The chain is built from TRBV12-3 or TRBV12-4 and TRBJ1-1; D is unclear. V was shortened by 9 bases and J by 10 bases, with 12 bases between the two germline ends. CDR3 length equals 10 residues. The chain's CDR3 is CASLATRAFF. The CDR3 DNA sequence: TGTGCCAGTCTTGCTACTCGAGCTTTCTTT.

In this sample, this clonotype turned up a few times. The rearrangement uses TRBV7-2 and TRBJ1-5, with D perhaps TRBD1 (6 bases). The V end was cut by 5 bases, the J end by 4 bases, with 18 bases between. The length of the CDR3 is 16 residues. CDR1 and CDR2 from the germline V gene are SGHTA and FQGNSA. The CDR3 DNA reads TGTGCCAGCAGCCTAGTATTAGCCACAGGGAATCAGCCCCAGCATTTT. Its translation is CASSLVLATGNQPQHF.

At least ten counts were recorded for this clonotype. The V and J genes are TRBV7-2 and TRBJ2-1, with 14 bases aligning to TRBD2. Germline assignment: CDR1 SGHTA and CDR2 FQGNSA. This CDR3 has 18 amino acids. Trimming at V came to 1 base and at J to 3 bases, leaving 5 bases not matched to a gene. CDR3 DNA: TGTGCCAGCAGCTTAGTGACTAGCGGGAGGGATAACTACAATGAGCAGTTCTTC. It specifies CASSLVTSGRDNYNEQFF. The full variable domain, completed using reference TRBV7-2 and TRBJ2-1, is GAGVSQSPSNKVTEKGKDVELRCDPISGHTALYWYRQSLGQGLEFLIYFQGNSAPDKSGLPSDRFSAERTGGSVSTLTIQRTQQEDSAVYLCASSLVTSGRDNYNEQFFGPGTRLTVL.

The chain combines TRBV28 with TRBJ2-7, with 7 bases fitting TRBD2. V gave up 3 bases and J gave up 3 bases; unmatched junction bases: 5. The CDR3 sequence is 14 residues long. Per the germline V gene, CDR1 is MDHEN and CDR2 is SYDVKM. Here the CDR3 DNA reads TGTGCCAGCAGTTTTTGGGTAGCGGGCTACGAGCAGTACTTC. Translating it yields CASSFWVAGYEQYF.

This clonotype was detected a few times. The chain's CDR3 is CASSSDRGFGETQYF. In nucleotides, the CDR3 is TGTGCCAGCAGCTCCGATAGGGGTTTCGGGGAGACCCAGTACTTC. The chain is built from TRBV7-2 and TRBJ2-5; maybe TRBD1 (5 bases). The germline V gene has CDR1 SGHTA and CDR2 FQGNSA. V was pared by 4 bases and J by 5 bases, with 17 bases between. This CDR3 spans 15 amino acids. Based on the CDR3 plus reference TRBV7-2 and TRBJ2-5, the full variable domain is GAGVSQSPSNKVTEKGKDVELRCDPISGHTALYWYRQSLGQGLEFLIYFQGNSAPDKSGLPSDRFSAERTGGSVSTLTIQRTQQEDSAVYLCASSSDRGFGETQYFGPGTRLLVL.